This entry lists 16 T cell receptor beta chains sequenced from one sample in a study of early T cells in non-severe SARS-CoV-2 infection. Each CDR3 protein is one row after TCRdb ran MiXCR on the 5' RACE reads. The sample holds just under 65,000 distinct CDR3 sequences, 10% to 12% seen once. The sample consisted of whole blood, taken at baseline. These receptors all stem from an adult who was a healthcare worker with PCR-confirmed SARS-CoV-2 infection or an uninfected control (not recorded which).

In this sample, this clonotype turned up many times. CDR3 in DNA: TGTGCCAGTACTCTTATGCCCCGGACTAGCAGGACAAGCACAGATACGCAGTATTTT. Translated: CASTLMPRTSRTSTDTQYF. The chain has TRBV19 and TRBJ2-3; 8 positions match TRBD2. V was clipped by 7 bases and J by 0 bases; unmatched bases: 18. This CDR3 has 19 amino acids. Germline CDR1 LNHDA, CDR2 SQIVND (reference sequence).

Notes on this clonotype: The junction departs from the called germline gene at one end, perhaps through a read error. The CDR3 here is CASSPGTDTGELFF. The CDR3 bases are TGTGCCAGCTCACCCGGGACAGACACCGGGGAGCTGTTTTTC. This chain connects TRBV25-1 to TRBJ2-2, with 7 bases lining up with TRBD1. This CDR3 is 14 amino acids long. Germline CDR1 and CDR2: MGHDK and SYGVNS. The full variable domain, in which reference TRBV25-1 and TRBJ2-2 provide the parts outside the CDR3, is EADIYQTPRYLVIGTGKKITLECSQTMGHDKMYWYQQDPGMELHLIHYSYGVNSTEKGDLSSESTVSRIRTEHFPLTLESARPSHTSQYLCASSPGTDTGELFFGEGSRLTVL.

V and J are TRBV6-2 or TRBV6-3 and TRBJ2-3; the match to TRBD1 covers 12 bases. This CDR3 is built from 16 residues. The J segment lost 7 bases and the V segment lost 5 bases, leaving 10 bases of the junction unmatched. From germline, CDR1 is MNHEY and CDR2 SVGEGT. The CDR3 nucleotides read TGTGCCAGCAGTATAACGCCGGGACAGGGGGCGAATACGCAGTATTTT. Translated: CASSITPGQGANTQYF.

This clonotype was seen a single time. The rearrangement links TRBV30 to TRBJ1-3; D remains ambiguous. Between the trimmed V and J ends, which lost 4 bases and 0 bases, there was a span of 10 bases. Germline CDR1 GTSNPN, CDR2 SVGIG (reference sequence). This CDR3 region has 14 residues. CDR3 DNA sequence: TGTGCCTGGAATCCGGCCAACTCTGGAAACACCATATATTTT. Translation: CAWNPANSGNTIYF.

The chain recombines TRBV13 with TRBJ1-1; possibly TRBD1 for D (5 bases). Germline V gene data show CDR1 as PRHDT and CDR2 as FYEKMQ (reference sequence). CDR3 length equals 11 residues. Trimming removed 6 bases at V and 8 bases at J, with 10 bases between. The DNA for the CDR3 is TGTGCCAGCAGGAGGGACGGGGAAGCTTTCTTT. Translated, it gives CASRRDGEAFF.

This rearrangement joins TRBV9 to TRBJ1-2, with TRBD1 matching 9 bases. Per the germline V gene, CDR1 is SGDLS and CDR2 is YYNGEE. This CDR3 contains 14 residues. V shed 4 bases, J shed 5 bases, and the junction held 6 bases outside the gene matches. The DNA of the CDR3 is TGTGCCAGCAGCCCCGGGACAGGGAGGTATGGCTACACCTTC. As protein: CASSPGTGRYGYTF.

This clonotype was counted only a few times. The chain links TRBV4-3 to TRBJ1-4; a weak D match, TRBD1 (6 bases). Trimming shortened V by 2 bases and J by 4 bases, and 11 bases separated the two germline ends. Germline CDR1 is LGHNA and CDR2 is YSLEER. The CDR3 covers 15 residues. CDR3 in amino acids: CASSQQGGGNEKLFF. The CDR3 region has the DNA TGCGCCAGCAGCCAACAGGGAGGGGGTAATGAAAAACTGTTTTTT.

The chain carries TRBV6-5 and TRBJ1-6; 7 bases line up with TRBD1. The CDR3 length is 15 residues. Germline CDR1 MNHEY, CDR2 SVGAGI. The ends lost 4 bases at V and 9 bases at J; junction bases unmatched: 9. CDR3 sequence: CASSLTGSGSSPLHF. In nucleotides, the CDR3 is TGTGCCAGCAGTTTGACAGGGTCCGGTAGTTCACCCCTCCACTTT.

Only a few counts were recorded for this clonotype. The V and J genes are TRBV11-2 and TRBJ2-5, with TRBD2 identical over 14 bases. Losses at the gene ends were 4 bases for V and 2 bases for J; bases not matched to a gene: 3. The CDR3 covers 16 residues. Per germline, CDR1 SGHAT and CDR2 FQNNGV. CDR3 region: CASSWGTSGGQETQYF. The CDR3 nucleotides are TGTGCCAGCAGCTGGGGGACTAGCGGGGGACAAGAGACCCAGTACTTC.

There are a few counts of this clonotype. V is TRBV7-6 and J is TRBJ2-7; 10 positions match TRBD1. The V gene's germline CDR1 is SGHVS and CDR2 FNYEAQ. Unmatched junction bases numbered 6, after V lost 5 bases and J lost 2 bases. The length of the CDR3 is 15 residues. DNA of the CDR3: TGTGCCAGCAGCCAGGGACAGGGGTGGACCTACGAGCAGTACTTC. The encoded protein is CASSQGQGWTYEQYF.

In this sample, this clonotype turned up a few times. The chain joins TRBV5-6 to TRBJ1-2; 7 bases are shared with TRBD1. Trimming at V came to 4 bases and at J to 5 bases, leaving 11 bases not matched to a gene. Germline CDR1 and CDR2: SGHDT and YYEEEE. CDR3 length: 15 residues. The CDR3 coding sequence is TGTGCCAGCAGCCCAGTCGACAGGGATGAGTATGGCTACACCTTC. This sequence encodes CASSPVDRDEYGYTF.

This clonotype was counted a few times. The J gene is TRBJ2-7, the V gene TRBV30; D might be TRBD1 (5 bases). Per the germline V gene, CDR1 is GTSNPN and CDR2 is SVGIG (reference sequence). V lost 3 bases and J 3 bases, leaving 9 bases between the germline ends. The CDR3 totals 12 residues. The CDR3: CAWRTESYEQYF. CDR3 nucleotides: TGTGCCTGGAGGACAGAGAGCTACGAGCAGTACTTC.

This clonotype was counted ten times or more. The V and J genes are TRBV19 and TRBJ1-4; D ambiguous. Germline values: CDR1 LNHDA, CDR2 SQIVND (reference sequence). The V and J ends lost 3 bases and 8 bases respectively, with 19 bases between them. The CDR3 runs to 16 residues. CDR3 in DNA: TGTGCCAGTAGTATCGGGCAACAGCCCGCCGGCGAAAAACTGTTTTTT. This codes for CASSIGQQPAGEKLFF.

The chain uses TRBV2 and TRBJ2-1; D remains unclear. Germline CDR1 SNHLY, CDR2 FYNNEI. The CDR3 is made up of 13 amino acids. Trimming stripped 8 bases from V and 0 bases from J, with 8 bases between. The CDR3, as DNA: TGTGCCAGCGGAGATCGCTCCTACAATGAGCAGTTCTTC. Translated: CASGDRSYNEQFF. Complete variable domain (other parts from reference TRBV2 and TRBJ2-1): EPEVTQTPSHQVTQMGQEVILRCVPISNHLYFYWYRQILGQKVEFLVSFYNNEISEKSEIFDDQFSVERPDGSNFTLKIRSTKLEDSAMYFCASGDRSYNEQFFGPGTRLTVL.

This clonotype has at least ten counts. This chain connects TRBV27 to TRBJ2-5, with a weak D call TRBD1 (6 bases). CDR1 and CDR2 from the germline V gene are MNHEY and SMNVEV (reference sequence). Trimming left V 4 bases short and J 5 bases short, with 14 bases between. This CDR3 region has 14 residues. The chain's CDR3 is CASSSMTGRETQYF. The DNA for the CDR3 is TGTGCCAGCAGTTCTATGACAGGCCGGGAGACCCAGTACTTC.

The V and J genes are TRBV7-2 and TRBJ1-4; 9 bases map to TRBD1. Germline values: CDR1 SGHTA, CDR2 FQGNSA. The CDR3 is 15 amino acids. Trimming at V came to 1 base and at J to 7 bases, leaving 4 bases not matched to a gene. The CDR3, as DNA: TGTGCCAGCAGCTTAGAAGGGACAGGGCCTGAAAAACTGTTTTTT. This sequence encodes CASSLEGTGPEKLFF. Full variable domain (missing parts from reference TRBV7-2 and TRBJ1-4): GAGVSQSPSNKVTEKGKDVELRCDPISGHTALYWYRQSLGQGLEFLIYFQGNSAPDKSGLPSDRFSAERTGGSVSTLTIQRTQQEDSAVYLCASSLEGTGPEKLFFGSGTQLSVL.